This TCR beta chain comes out of a study of Graves' ophthalmopathy and Graves' hyperthyroidism. Notes on the study in general: With about 86% sensitivity and approximately 80% specificity, a 13-signature model separated ophthalmopathy from stable hyperthyroidism.

RNA transcripts were the template, and TCR beta CDR3 regions were amplified from them. Investigators did first-round RT-PCR with HTBI primers, then second-round multiplex PCR. TCRdb independently ran MiXCR on the multiplex PCR reads; one entry per CDR3 protein. The sample lists over a million distinct CDR3 sequences; 35% to 40% were seen once. Points on this clonotype: Its antigen is unknown.

This receptor was taken from an adult man with Graves' hyperthyroidism. Sequencing input: peripheral blood or thyroid tissue (not recorded which).

The CDR3 loop reads CASSTQRAGANVLTF. The CDR3 DNA reads TGTGCCAGTAGTACTCAACGGGCTGGGGCCAACGTCCTGACTTTC. The chain couples TRBV19 to TRBJ2-6; D is unresolved. The ends were cut back, 4 bases at V and 2 bases at J, with 9 bases in the middle. Per the germline V gene, CDR1 is LNHDA and CDR2 is SQIVND (reference sequence). The CDR3 is 15 amino acids. Drawing the rest from reference TRBV19 and TRBJ2-6, the complete variable domain is DGGITQSPKYLFRKEGQNVTLSCEQNLNHDAMYWYRQDPGQGLRLIYYSQIVNDFQKGDIAEGYSVSREKKESFPLTVTSAQKNPTAFYLCASSTQRAGANVLTFGAGSRLTVL.